These T cell receptor beta chains were read from a single sample in a study of blood T cell repertoires in COVID-19. Profiling relied on immunoSEQ multiplex PCR, and the TCRdb table lists in-frame clones only, not all of them. The data show 350,000 to 550,000 clones, approximately 90% seen once. The sample was peripheral blood. Receptors originate from a woman between 25 and 40 years old with acute or convalescent COVID-19. Each CDR3 is given with its conserved first and last residue.

v_gene,CDR3aa
TRBV19,CASSIGSGGSYEQYF
TRBV19,CASNPGGLKYNEQFF
TRBV7-3,CASSLGRQGMTGELFF
TRBV27,CASSSSFRGGASSEQFF
TRBV18,CASSPFSSGGPNEQFF
TRBV9,CASSTRGGAGGDTQYF
TRBV11-2,CASSSVSGIRETQYF
TRBV5-4,CASSSLDRGLIAGELFF
TRBV6-6,CASSYSTSYEQYF
TRBV4-1,CASSQGETGNEAFF
TRBV20-1,CSAEANSPLHF
TRBV5-1,CASSLGSGEAETQYF
TRBV7-2,CASSGRTGEGGNTIYF
TRBV7-3,CASSSEPQGARGGAFF
TRBV6-2/TRBV6-3,CASSLGVTGELFF
TRBV5-6,CASSLDRFDYGYTF
TRBV6-2/TRBV6-3,CASSYSGGGALETQYF
TRBV9,CASTRGSGELFF
TRBV5-4,CASSSNLLAVGTDTQYF
TRBV11-3,CASSLDSQDSFSTGNTIYF
TRBV21-1,CASSKVRQDTTYEQYF
TRBV2,CASSGSGGLNTEAFF
TRBV11-2,CASNPGSATGELFF
TRBV11-3,CASSPGTANTGELFF
TRBV2,CASSTLRTDTQYF
TRBV19,CASSIDLGRGLSGANVLTF
TRBV10-3,CAIRGTSGANTGELFF
TRBV5-1,CASSRTSSQETQYF